One and the same sample provided the 17 T cell receptor beta chains below, sequenced in a study of T-cell reconstitution after alpha-beta-depleted transplantation in children. As it was prepared, the TCRbeta library received unique molecular identifiers. MiXCR, applied by TCRdb to the PCR reads, yields one record per CDR3 protein. This table has approximately 99,000 distinct CDR3 sequences, roughly 6.1% appearing once. Sequencing was performed on PBMCs, mostly from graft donor cells, taken 360 days after TCRalphabeta/CD19-depleted stem cell transplant. The receptors originated from a male patient aged 2-15 years who had a stem cell transplant for acute lymphoblastic leukemia, so the T cells may come from the graft donor.

The sample holds many counts of this clonotype. CDR3 sequence (DNA): TGTGCCAGCAGCAGGGGGTTGGCTGAGCAGTTCTTC. Translating gives CASSRGLAEQFF. The rearrangement links TRBV4-2 to TRBJ2-1; perhaps TRBD1 as D (6 bases). CDR3 size: 12 residues. V lost 5 bases and J lost 9, with 11 bases in between. CDR1 and CDR2 from the germline V gene are LGHNA and YNFKEQ.

The rearrangement links TRBV4-3 to TRBJ2-5, with D maybe TRBD1 (5 bases). Trimming shortened V by 2 bases and J by 5 bases, and 15 bases separated the two germline ends. This CDR3 region has 15 residues. Germline V gene lookup returns CDR1 LGHNA and CDR2 YSLEER. In DNA form, the CDR3 reads TGCGCCAGCAGCCAATCCAGGGCCGTTTGGGAGACCCAGTACTTC. It yields the protein CASSQSRAVWETQYF.

This clonotype was observed many times. The J gene is TRBJ1-2, the V gene TRBV7-9, with TRBD1 as a possible D gene (5 bases). CDR3 length equals 13 residues. Germline CDR1 and CDR2: SEHNR and FQNEAQ (reference sequence). V lost 9 bases and J 6 bases, leaving 17 bases between the germline ends. CDR3 bases: TGTGCCAGTCGTCCGGGACGCTTGGATGGCTACACCTTC. It codes for CASRPGRLDGYTF.

This clonotype was recorded at least ten times. The chain employs TRBV24-1 and TRBJ1-3, with D possibly being TRBD1 (5 bases). Germline V gives CDR1 KGHDR, CDR2 SFDVKD. CDR3 size: 13 residues. The V and J ends lost 1 base and 7 bases respectively, with 7 bases between them. This CDR3 reads CATSDLWGNTIYF. CDR3 nucleotides: TGTGCCACCAGTGATTTATGGGGGAACACCATATATTTT.

The J gene is TRBJ2-1, the V gene TRBV11-2; a possible D gene is TRBD2 (7 bases). The CDR3 spans 14 residues. The V end was cut by 5 bases, the J end by 6 bases, with 14 bases between. The germline V gene has CDR1 SGHAT and CDR2 FQNNGV. This chain's CDR3 is CASSRGAWGNEQFF. DNA for the CDR3: TGTGCCAGCAGCCGGGGGGCATGGGGCAATGAGCAGTTCTTC.

This clonotype was recorded at least ten times. The chain has TRBV5-6 and TRBJ2-4, with no clear D. The germline V gene has CDR1 SGHDT and CDR2 YYEEEE. Trimming shortened V by 0 bases and J by 4 bases, and 14 bases separated the two germline ends. This CDR3 spans 16 amino acids. CDR3 protein: CASSLVWAGSKNIQYF. Here the CDR3 DNA reads TGTGCCAGCAGCTTGGTTTGGGCAGGATCGAAAAACATTCAGTACTTC.

There are many counts of this clonotype. The V call is TRBV4-3, the J call TRBJ2-7, with 7 bases aligning to TRBD2. With 4 bases clipped from V and 0 bases from J, the junction kept 3 bases outside the gene matches. The germline gives CDR1 LGHNA, CDR2 YSLEER. CDR3 length equals 14 residues. The CDR3 protein is CASSPSGISYEQYF. The CDR3 nucleotides read TGCGCCAGCAGCCCCAGCGGGATCTCCTACGAGCAGTACTTC.

This clonotype has more than one count but fewer than ten. The chain employs TRBV20-1 and TRBJ1-2; D is unclear. There are 11 residues in the CDR3. CDR1 and CDR2 from the germline V gene are DFQATT and SNEGSKA (reference sequence). Trimming removed 0 bases at V and 8 bases at J, with 7 bases between. The CDR3 loop is CSARDGVGYTF. The CDR3, as DNA: TGCAGTGCTAGAGACGGGGTGGGCTACACCTTC.

The sample holds many counts of this clonotype. The chain uses TRBV24-1 and TRBJ2-7, with a tentative D call TRBD1 (5 bases). Germline V lookup: CDR1 KGHDR, CDR2 SFDVKD. The CDR3 is 15 residues long. With 4 bases removed from V and 6 bases from J, the gap between germline ends came to 18 bases. For the CDR3, the DNA is TGTGCCACCAGTGAAACAACAGGACCCTACAGCGAGCAGTACTTC. Translation: CATSETTGPYSEQYF.

DNA of the CDR3: TGCAGTGCTAGAGATCAGGGAGGACTCAACTACGAGCAGTACTTC. Its translation is CSARDQGGLNYEQYF. This chain connects TRBV20-1 to TRBJ2-7; possible D gene TRBD2, 6 bases. The V gene's germline CDR1 is DFQATT and CDR2 SNEGSKA (reference sequence). The CDR3 contains 15 residues. V lost 0 bases and J 3 bases, leaving 15 bases between the germline ends.

V gene TRBV24-1 combines with J gene TRBJ2-2, with D possibly being TRBD1 (6 bases). The V gene lost 2 bases and the J gene lost 3 bases, with 9 bases spanning the gap. Germline assignment: CDR1 KGHDR and CDR2 SFDVKD. The CDR3 is 15 amino acids. CDR3 nucleotide sequence: TGTGCCACCAGTGATTGGACAGTGGACACCGGGGAGCTGTTTTTT. Translating gives CATSDWTVDTGELFF.

This clonotype was observed many times. The chain uses TRBV10-3 and TRBJ2-7, with D possibly TRBD2 on 5 matching bases. Per the germline V gene, CDR1 is ENHRY and CDR2 is SYGVKD. The CDR3 sequence is 14 residues long. V was cut by 10 bases and J by 0 bases, with 16 bases left in between. CDR3 coding DNA: TGTGCCACGCGGACGACTATCAGCTCCTACGAGCAGTACTTC. Its translation: CATRTTISSYEQYF.

The table lists this clonotype with a few counts. The chain employs TRBV7-7 and TRBJ2-2; D might be TRBD1 (6 bases). Between the trimmed V and J ends, which lost 4 bases and 5 bases, there was a span of 14 bases. This CDR3 is built from 15 residues. Germline loops: CDR1 SSHAT, CDR2 FNYEAQ (reference sequence). CDR3 bases: TGTGCCAGCAGCTCGGGACATGGGAGAACCGGGGAGCTGTTTTTT. Protein product: CASSSGHGRTGELFF. The variable domain in full, with the rest retrieved from reference TRBV7-7 and TRBJ2-2, is GAGVSQSPRYKVTKRGQDVTLRCDPISSHATLYWYQQALGQGPEFLTYFNYEAQPDKSGLPSDRFSAERPEGSISTLTIQRTEQRDSAMYRCASSSGHGRTGELFFGEGSRLTVL.

The J gene is TRBJ1-2, the V gene TRBV12-5, with D tentatively TRBD1 (6 bases). This CDR3 spans 13 amino acids. V dropped 6 bases and J dropped 7 bases, with 15 bases sitting between them. Germline loops: CDR1 LGHNT, CDR2 FRNRAP. CDR3 amino acids: CASGGGGHVGYTF. DNA of the CDR3: TGTGCTAGTGGCGGAGGGGGGCACGTTGGCTACACCTTC.

The chain is built from TRBV28 and TRBJ2-4; D gene ambiguous. Trimming took 2 bases from V and 12 from J, leaving 11 bases between them. CDR3 length: 12 amino acids. Germline V lookup: CDR1 MDHEN, CDR2 SYDVKM. CDR3 in DNA: TGTGCCAGCAGTTTAGGTCCAGTAACTCAGTACTTC. Its translation is CASSLGPVTQYF.

The chain couples TRBV7-3 to TRBJ2-1, with 14 bases fitting TRBD2. The V segment lost 8 bases and the J segment 6 bases; nucleotides outside the gene matches: 6. CDR1 and CDR2 (germline): SGHTA, FQGTGA. CDR3 length: 15 amino acids. The DNA for the CDR3 is TGTGCCAGCTCTTTCGGGACTAGCGGGAGCAATGAGCAGTTCTTC. Its translation is CASSFGTSGSNEQFF.

At least ten counts were recorded for this clonotype. This chain links TRBV4-3 with TRBJ2-5, with D perhaps matching TRBD1 (6 bases). There are 16 residues in the CDR3. CDR1 is LGHNA and CDR2 is YSLEER in the germline V gene. The ends were cut back, 6 bases at V and 1 base at J, with 18 bases in the middle. CDR3 sequence reads: CASSPGQTVFQETQYF. Here the CDR3 DNA reads TGCGCCAGCAGTCCCGGACAGACAGTCTTCCAAGAGACCCAGTACTTC.